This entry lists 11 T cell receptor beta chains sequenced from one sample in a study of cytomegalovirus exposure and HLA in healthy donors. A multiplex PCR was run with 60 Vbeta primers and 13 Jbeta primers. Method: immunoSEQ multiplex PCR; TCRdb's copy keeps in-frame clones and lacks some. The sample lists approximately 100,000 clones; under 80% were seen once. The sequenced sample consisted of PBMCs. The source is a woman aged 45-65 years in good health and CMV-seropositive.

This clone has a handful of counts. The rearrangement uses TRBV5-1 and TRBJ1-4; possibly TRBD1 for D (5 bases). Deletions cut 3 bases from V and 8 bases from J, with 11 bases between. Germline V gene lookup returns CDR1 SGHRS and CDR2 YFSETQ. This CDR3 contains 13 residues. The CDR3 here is CASSWGLGEKLFF. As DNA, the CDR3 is TGCGCCAGCAGCTGGGGACTCGGGGAAAAACTGTTTTTT.

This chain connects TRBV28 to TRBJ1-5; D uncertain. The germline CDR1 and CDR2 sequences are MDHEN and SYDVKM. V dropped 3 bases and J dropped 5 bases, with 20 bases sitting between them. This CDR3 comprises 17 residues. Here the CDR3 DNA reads TGTGCCAGCAGTTTTTCGCGAGCTGGAGGGTCGCATCAGCCCCAGCATTTT. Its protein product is CASSFSRAGGSHQPQHF.

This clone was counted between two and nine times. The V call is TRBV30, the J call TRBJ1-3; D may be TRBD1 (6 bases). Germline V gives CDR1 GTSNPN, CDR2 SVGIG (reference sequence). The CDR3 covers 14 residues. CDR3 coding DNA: TGTGCTGTTAGGGGGTATATCTCTGGAAACACCATATATTTT. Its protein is CAVRGYISGNTIYF.

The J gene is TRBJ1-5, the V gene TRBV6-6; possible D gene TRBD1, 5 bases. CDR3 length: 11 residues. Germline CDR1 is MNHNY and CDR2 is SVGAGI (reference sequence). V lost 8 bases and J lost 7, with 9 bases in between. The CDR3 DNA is TGTGCCAGCGGCGCAGGGCAGCCCCAGCATTTT. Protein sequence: CASGAGQPQHF.

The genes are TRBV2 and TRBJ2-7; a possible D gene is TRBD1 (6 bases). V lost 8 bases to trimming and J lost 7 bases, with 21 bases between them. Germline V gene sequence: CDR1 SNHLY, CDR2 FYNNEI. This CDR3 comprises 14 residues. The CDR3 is CASAGSYRVREQYF. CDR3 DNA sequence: TGTGCCAGCGCCGGATCTTACAGGGTGCGAGAGCAGTACTTC.

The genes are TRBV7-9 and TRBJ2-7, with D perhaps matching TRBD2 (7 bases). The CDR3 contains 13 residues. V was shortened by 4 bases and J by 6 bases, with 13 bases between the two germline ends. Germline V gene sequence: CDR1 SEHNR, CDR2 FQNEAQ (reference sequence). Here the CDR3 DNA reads TGTGCCAGCAGCTACGGGGGGCCGGGCGAGCAGTACTTC. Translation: CASSYGGPGEQYF.

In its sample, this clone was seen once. CDR3 protein: CASTSGTVTDTQYF. Written as DNA, the CDR3 is TGCGCCAGCACCTCAGGGACAGTCACAGATACGCAGTATTTT. V and J are TRBV5-1 and TRBJ2-3; 7 positions agree with TRBD1. Per germline, CDR1 SGHRS and CDR2 YFSETQ. This CDR3 comprises 14 residues. J gave up 2 bases and V 6 bases, and 6 bases lay outside the gene matches.

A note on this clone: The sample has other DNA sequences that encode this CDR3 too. Written as DNA, the CDR3 is TGTGCCAGCAGCTTGGATCAGGGCCAGGGGGAAAAACTGTTTTTT. This encodes CASSLDQGQGEKLFF. The V gene is TRBV5-4, the J gene TRBJ1-4, with TRBD1 as a possible D gene (6 bases). The germline CDR1 and CDR2 sequences are SGHNT and YYREEE (reference sequence). Trimming removed 0 bases from V and 8 bases from J, with 14 bases in between. The CDR3 covers 15 residues.

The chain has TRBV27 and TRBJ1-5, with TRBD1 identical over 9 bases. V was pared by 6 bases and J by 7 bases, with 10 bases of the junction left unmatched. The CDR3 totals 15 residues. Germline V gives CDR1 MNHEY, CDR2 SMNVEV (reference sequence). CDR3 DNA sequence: TGTGCCAGCAGCCCCTGGGACAGGGTCGAACAGCCCCAGCATTTT. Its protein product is CASSPWDRVEQPQHF.

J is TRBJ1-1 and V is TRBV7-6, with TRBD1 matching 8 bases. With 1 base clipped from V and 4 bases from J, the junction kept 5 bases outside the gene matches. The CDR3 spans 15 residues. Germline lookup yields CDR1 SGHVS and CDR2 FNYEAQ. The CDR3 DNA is TGTGCCAGCAGCTTAGGGACAGGGTGGAGCACTGAAGCTTTCTTT. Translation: CASSLGTGWSTEAFF.

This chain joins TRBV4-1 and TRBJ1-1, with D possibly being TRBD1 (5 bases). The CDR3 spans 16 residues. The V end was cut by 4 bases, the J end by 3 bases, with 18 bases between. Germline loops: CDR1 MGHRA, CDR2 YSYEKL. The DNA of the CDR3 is TGCGCCAGCAGCCGGTCCCCGGGGGTTGGGGACACTGAAGCTTTCTTT. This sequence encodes CASSRSPGVGDTEAFF.